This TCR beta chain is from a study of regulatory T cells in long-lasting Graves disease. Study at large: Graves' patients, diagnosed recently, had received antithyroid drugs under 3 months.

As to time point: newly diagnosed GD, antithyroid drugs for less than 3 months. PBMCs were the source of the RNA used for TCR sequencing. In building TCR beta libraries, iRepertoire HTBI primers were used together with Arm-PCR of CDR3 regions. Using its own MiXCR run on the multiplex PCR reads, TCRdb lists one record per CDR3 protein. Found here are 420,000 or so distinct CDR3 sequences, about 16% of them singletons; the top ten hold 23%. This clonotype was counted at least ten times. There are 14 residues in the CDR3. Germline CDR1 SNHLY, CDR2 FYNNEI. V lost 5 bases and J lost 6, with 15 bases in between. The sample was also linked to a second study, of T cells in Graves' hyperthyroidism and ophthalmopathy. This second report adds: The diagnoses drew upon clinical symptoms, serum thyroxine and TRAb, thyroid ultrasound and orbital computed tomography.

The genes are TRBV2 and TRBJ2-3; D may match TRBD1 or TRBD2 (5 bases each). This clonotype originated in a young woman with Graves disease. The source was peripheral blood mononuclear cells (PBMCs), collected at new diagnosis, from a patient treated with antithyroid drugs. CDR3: CASSPTGTTDTQYF. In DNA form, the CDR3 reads TGTGCCAGCAGTCCAACCGGGACCACGGATACGCAGTATTTT.